The 10 T cell receptor beta chains below come from one sample, sequenced in a study of shared clonotypes between healthy human individuals. Produced via immunoSEQ multiplex PCR; TCRdb's table is partial and in-frame only. The sample yields 1.6 million or so clones, approximately 98.5% seen once. The material sequenced was naive CD4+ T cells sorted from blood. Subset meaning: CD45RA+ positively selected. The receptors come from a man aged 25 to 40 in good health.

This rearrangement joins TRBV27 to TRBJ2-1; 7 nucleotides line up with TRBD2. V shed 2 bases and J 4 bases; nucleotides not matched to a gene: 2. CDR1 and CDR2 from the germline V gene are MNHEY and SMNVEV (reference sequence). The CDR3 is made up of 14 amino acids. The DNA of the CDR3 is TGTGCCAGCAGTTTACAGCGGGGTTACAATGAGCAGTTCTTC. Translated: CASSLQRGYNEQFF.

This chain uses TRBV25-1 with TRBJ2-7; D unclear. The CDR3 consists of 14 residues. Germline CDR1 is MGHDK and CDR2 is SYGVNS. Trimming stripped 6 bases from V and 0 bases from J, with 12 bases between. CDR3 DNA: TGTGCCAGCAGCACCCACGCTTCCTCCTACGAGCAGTACTTC. It yields the protein CASSTHASSYEQYF.

This clone was detected once. The V gene is TRBV11-2, the J gene TRBJ2-1, with D tentatively TRBD2 (5 bases). CDR1 is SGHAT, CDR2 FQNNGV, per germline. The V end lost 5 bases, the J end lost 6 bases, and 23 bases lay between the germline ends. CDR3 length: 17 amino acids. CDR3 loop: CASSPHLLEGLRNEQFF. The CDR3 coding sequence is TGTGCCAGCAGCCCCCACCTCCTAGAGGGTCTACGCAATGAGCAGTTCTTC.

This clone was picked up one time. The sample has other DNA sequences that encode this CDR3 too. The chain links TRBV9 to TRBJ1-3, with D uncertain. The CDR3 covers 14 residues. V was cut by 2 bases and J by 0 bases, with 6 bases left in between. The germline V gene has CDR1 SGDLS and CDR2 YYNGEE. The CDR3 DNA reads as TGTGCCAGCAGCGTCCAGAGCTCTGGAAACACCATATATTTT. It translates to CASSVQSSGNTIYF. Full variable domain (missing parts from reference TRBV9 and TRBJ1-3): DSGVTQTPKHLITATGQRVTLRCSPRSGDLSVYWYQQSLDQGLQFLIQYYNGEERAKGNILERFSAQQFPDLHSELNLSSLELGDSALYFCASSVQSSGNTIYFGEGSWLTVV.

The rearrangement joins TRBV6-5 to TRBJ2-5; TRBD2 matches 9 bases. V lost 0 bases and J lost 5; bases outside the gene matches: 7. CDR1 is MNHEY and CDR2 is SVGAGI in the germline V gene. This CDR3 contains 16 residues. In DNA, the CDR3 is TGTGCCAGCAGTTACTCCGGCGGGAGGGCCAAGGAGACCCAGTACTTC. Its protein product is CASSYSGGRAKETQYF.

The chain uses TRBV6-1 and TRBJ2-3; 7 bases align to TRBD2. This CDR3 comprises 15 residues. The V and J ends lost 8 bases and 0 bases, in that order; junction bases with no gene match: 8. Looked up from germline, CDR1 is MNHNS and CDR2 is SASEGT. The CDR3 sequence is CASWGGTVSTDTQYF. CDR3 DNA: TGTGCCAGCTGGGGGGGGACGGTTAGCACAGATACGCAGTATTTT.

Concerning this clone: One junction end disagrees with the germline gene, perhaps due to a read error. This chain connects TRBV6-1 to TRBJ1-2, with TRBD1 matching 8 bases. The CDR3 runs to 14 residues. Germline values: CDR1 MNHNS, CDR2 SASEGT. CDR3 bases: TGTGCCAGCAGTGAAGCGCCCCGGACAGGGTTATCGCACTTC. This sequence encodes CASSEAPRTGLSHF.

This chain uses TRBV19 with TRBJ1-2; perhaps TRBD1 as D (5 bases). The germline CDR1 and CDR2 sequences are LNHDA and SQIVND (reference sequence). The ends were cut back, 3 bases at V and 5 bases at J, with 13 bases in the middle. The CDR3 runs 14 residues. The CDR3 here is CASSIGQGGYGYTF. CDR3 DNA sequence: TGTGCCAGTAGTATTGGGCAGGGAGGATATGGCTACACCTTC.

The chain couples TRBV9 to TRBJ2-5; tentatively, D is TRBD2 (6 bases). V was cut by 0 bases and J by 5 bases, with 20 bases left in between. CDR1 and CDR2 from the germline V gene are SGDLS and YYNGEE. CDR3 length: 17 residues. The CDR3 protein is CASSVATPGEVRETQYF. CDR3 sequence (DNA): TGTGCCAGCAGCGTAGCTACTCCGGGGGAAGTCCGGGAGACCCAGTACTTC.

V gene TRBV19 combines with J gene TRBJ1-2; 9 bases agree with TRBD1. This CDR3 contains 15 residues. V shed 5 bases and J 2 bases; nucleotides not matched to a gene: 6. The germline CDR1 and CDR2 sequences are LNHDA and SQIVND (reference sequence). The CDR3 is CASSPDRGQNYGYTF. The CDR3 DNA reads TGTGCCAGTAGTCCGGACAGGGGACAGAACTATGGCTACACCTTC. The full variable domain, in which reference TRBV19 and TRBJ1-2 provide the parts outside the CDR3, is DGGITQSPKYLFRKEGQNVTLSCEQNLNHDAMYWYRQDPGQGLRLIYYSQIVNDFQKGDIAEGYSVSREKKESFPLTVTSAQKNPTAFYLCASSPDRGQNYGYTFGSGTRLTVV.